The subject of this entry is one TCR beta chain. The antigen remains undetermined. The CDR3 has 14 amino acids. With V trimmed by 7 bases and J by 4 bases, 8 bases remained unmatched. Germline V lookup: CDR1 MDHEN, CDR2 SYDVKM. The data were produced by immunoSEQ multiplex PCR, yet TCRdb's version contains in-frame clones alone and is incomplete. The sample has millions of clones, 85% to 95% seen once; the top ten hold around 0.4%. This sample is drawn from a study of shared clonotypes between healthy human individuals. Study-wide points: It was expected that sequencing depth would affect clonotype sharing among donors. Genetic and exposure-history diversity was limited by the few donors. Generation of non-shared clonotypes was less probable than generation of clonotypes shared by all four donors.

The J gene is TRBJ1-1, the V gene TRBV28; 8 bases are shared with TRBD1. This clonotype was sampled from a man in his late teens or twenties in good health. Some clones in this sample may be carry-over from other donors' samples. Sequenced sample: naive CD4+ T cells from PBMCs. Described subset: CD45RA+ positively selected. This CDR3 reads CASTETGEATEAFF. The CDR3 DNA follows: TGTGCCAGCACAGAGACAGGGGAGGCCACTGAAGCTTTCTTT.